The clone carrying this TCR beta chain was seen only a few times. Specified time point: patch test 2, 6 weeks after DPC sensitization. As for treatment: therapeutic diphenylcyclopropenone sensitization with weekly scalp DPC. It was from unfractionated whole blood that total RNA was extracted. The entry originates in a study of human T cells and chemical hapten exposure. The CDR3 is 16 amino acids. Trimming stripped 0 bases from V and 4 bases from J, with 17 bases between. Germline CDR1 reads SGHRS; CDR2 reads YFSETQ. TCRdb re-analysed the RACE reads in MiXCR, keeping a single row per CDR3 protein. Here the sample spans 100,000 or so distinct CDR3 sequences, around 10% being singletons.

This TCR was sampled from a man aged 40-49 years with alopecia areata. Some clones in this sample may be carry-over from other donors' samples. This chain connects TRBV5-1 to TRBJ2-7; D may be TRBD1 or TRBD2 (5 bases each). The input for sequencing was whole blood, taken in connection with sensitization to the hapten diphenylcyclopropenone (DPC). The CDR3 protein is CASSLVLRDQYYEQYV. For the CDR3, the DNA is TGCGCCAGCAGCTTGGTCCTACGGGACCAATATTACGAGCAGTACGTC.